This T cell receptor beta chain came from a study of cytomegalovirus exposure and HLA in healthy donors. V was clipped by 6 bases and J by 0 bases, with 17 bases between them. The CDR3 contains 16 residues. Germline CDR1 is KGHSH and CDR2 is LQKENI. Primers: 60 Vbeta forward and 13 Jbeta reverse. TCRdb keeps only in-frame clones here, not all; method: immunoSEQ multiplex PCR. The sample lists roughly 130,000 clones; roughly 83% were seen once. Study-wide points: V- and J-gene trimming of TCR beta was linked (in a later analysis) to a missense DCLRE1C variant. An assumption of roughly uniform sequencing depth across donors underlay the presence/absence analyses. It was only CMV serostatus that was available as immune exposure information. Common viral pathogens seemed to be connected with several of the most significant clusters, according to a later analysis.

Comments on this clone: The antigen remains undetermined.

Sequenced material: PBMCs. This chain links TRBV18 with TRBJ2-5; TRBD2 might be the D (6 bases). The sequence derives from a man aged 18-30 years in good health and CMV-seronegative. CDR3 in DNA: TGTGCCAGCTCCCAAAAGGGACTCCAGCACCAAGAGACCCAGTACTTC. Protein: CASSQKGLQHQETQYF.